This is a list of T cell receptor beta chains from one sample in a study of blood T cell repertoires in COVID-19. Sequenced by immunoSEQ multiplex PCR; TCRdb stores in-frame clones only, minus some. The data contain 200,000 to 300,000 clones, around 87% of them seen just once; the ten biggest clones take up about 2.1%. Sample: peripheral blood. The receptors originated from a woman aged 45-65 years with acute or convalescent COVID-19. CDR3s include the opening cysteine and the closing phenylalanine or tryptophan. The order of the fields is V gene, clone size, J gene, D gene, CDR3 protein, CDR3 DNA. A D gene is named only where the DNA matches it firmly. Not all rows give a size; the values are once, few, many and, for expanded clones, a class.

>TRBV27|.|TRBJ2-1|.
CASSDHFGLGNEQFF
TGTGCCAGCAGTGACCACTTCGGGTTAGGCAATGAGCAGTTCTTC
>TRBV18|.|TRBJ1-2|.
CASSPGDYGYTF
TGTGCCAGCTCACCCGGTGACTATGGCTACACCTTC
>TRBV10-3|.|TRBJ2-2|.
CAISESGSTGELFF
TGTGCCATCAGTGAGTCGGGCAGCACCGGGGAGCTGTTTTTT
>TRBV30|.|TRBJ2-5|TRBD2
CAWSVSGRIETQYF
TGTGCCTGGAGTGTAAGCGGGAGGATCGAGACCCAGTACTTC
>TRBV10-1|.|TRBJ1-2|.
CASSESSYGYTF
TGCGCCAGCAGTGAGTCTAGCTATGGCTACACCTTC
>TRBV6-5|.|TRBJ2-5|.
CASSTGTGETQYF
TGTGCCAGCAGTACCGGGACTGGGGAGACCCAGTACTTC
>TRBV30|.|TRBJ2-5|TRBD2
CAWSDILAGAAGQETQYF
TGTGCCTGGAGTGACATCCTAGCGGGAGCCGCTGGGCAAGAGACCCAGTACTTC
>TRBV3-1/TRBV3-2|few|TRBJ1-1|.
CASTPGGDTEAFF
TGTGCCAGCACCCCGGGAGGGGACACTGAAGCTTTCTTT
>TRBV7-2|.|TRBJ2-4|TRBD2
CASSATSGSDIAKNIQYF
TGTGCCAGCAGCGCGACTAGCGGGAGCGATATAGCCAAAAACATTCAGTACTTC
>TRBV7-8|few|TRBJ1-2|TRBD1
CASSRGQGALNYGYTF
TGTGCCAGCAGCCGAGGACAGGGGGCGCTTAACTATGGCTACACCTTC
>TRBV7-3|.|TRBJ1-2|TRBD1
CASSLTGGNYGYTF
TGTGCCAGCAGTCTCACAGGGGGAAACTATGGCTACACCTTC
>TRBV3-1/TRBV3-2|once|TRBJ1-3|.
CASSLFRDSHKFNSGNTIYF
TGTGCCAGCAGCCTATTCCGTGACAGCCATAAATTTAATTCTGGAAACACCATATATTTT
>TRBV7-2|.|TRBJ1-4|.
CASSGSTRSGEKLFF
TGTGCCAGCAGCGGCAGCACTCGCTCGGGAGAAAAACTGTTTTTT
>TRBV5-1|.|TRBJ2-2|.
CASSLNREELFF
TGCGCCAGCAGCTTGAACAGGGAGGAGCTGTTTTTT
>TRBV14|.|TRBJ2-5|.
CASSQDRLSERAYF
TGTGCCAGCAGCCAAGATCGCCTATCGGAGCGGGCCTACTTC
>TRBV6-5|.|TRBJ1-2|.
CASRPSRSGYTF
TGTGCCAGCAGGCCCTCGCGTAGTGGCTACACCTTC
>TRBV2|.|TRBJ1-5|.
CASSFRVVGNQPQHF
TGTGCCAGCAGTTTCAGGGTAGTCGGCAATCAGCCCCAGCATTTT
>TRBV6-5|.|TRBJ2-5|TRBD1
CASSYTRGQAQETQYF
TGTGCCAGCAGTTACACAAGGGGACAGGCCCAAGAGACCCAGTACTTC
>TRBV19|.|TRBJ2-2|TRBD1
CASSTGQGRPNTGELFF
TGTGCCAGTAGTACGGGACAGGGGCGGCCGAACACCGGGGAGCTGTTTTTT
>TRBV19|few|TRBJ1-2|.
CASSIQTGGYTF
TGTGCCAGTAGTATCCAGACGGGTGGCTACACCTTC
>TRBV7-8|.|TRBJ1-2|.
CASSLTGDYGYTF
TGTGCCAGCAGCTTGACAGGAGACTATGGCTACACCTTC
>TRBV3-1/TRBV3-2|.|TRBJ1-3|.
CASSPVVGNTIYF
TGTGCCAGCAGCCCAGTTGTTGGAAACACCATATATTTT
>TRBV5-1|.|TRBJ2-1|TRBD2
CASSPMTSGTYNEQFF
TGCGCCAGCAGCCCGATGACTAGCGGGACCTACAATGAGCAGTTCTTC
>TRBV3-1/TRBV3-2|.|TRBJ2-1|.
CASSQYAGSSDNEQFF
TGTGCCAGCAGCCAGTACGCAGGCTCCTCAGACAATGAGCAGTTCTTC
>TRBV9|.|TRBJ1-6|.
CASSVGGGKNSPLHF
TGTGCCAGCAGCGTAGGAGGGGGAAAGAATTCACCCCTCCACTTT
>TRBV6-4|.|TRBJ2-1|TRBD2
CASAREGGNEQFF
TGTGCCAGCGCACGGGAGGGGGGCAATGAGCAGTTCTTC
>TRBV6-5|.|TRBJ1-1|.
CASSYNRGTEAFF
TGTGCCAGCAGTTACAACCGGGGCACTGAAGCTTTCTTT
>TRBV13|.|TRBJ2-7|TRBD2
CASSLEGLAGGNDEQYF
TGTGCCAGCAGCTTAGAGGGACTAGCGGGAGGGAACGACGAGCAGTACTTC
>TRBV7-2|.|TRBJ2-1|.
CASSLLENEQFF
TGTGCCAGCAGCTTGCTGGAGAATGAGCAGTTCTTC
>TRBV3-1/TRBV3-2|once|TRBJ2-7|.
CASSQGGEYEQYF
TGTGCCAGCAGCCAAGGGGGGGAGTACGAGCAGTACTTC
>TRBV28|.|TRBJ1-5|.
CASSFGGGQPQHF
TGTGCCAGCAGTTTCGGGGGTGGCCAGCCCCAGCATTTT
>TRBV30|.|TRBJ1-2|TRBD1
CACRDRGRNYGYTF
TGTGCCTGCCGGGACAGGGGAAGGAACTATGGCTACACCTTC
>TRBV2|.|TRBJ1-1|TRBD1
CARGQGANTEAFF
TGTGCCAGAGGACAGGGGGCAAACACTGAAGCTTTCTTT
>TRBV11-3|.|TRBJ2-2|.
CASSFYGIHTGELFF
TGTGCCAGCAGCTTTTACGGGATTCACACCGGGGAGCTGTTTTTT
>TRBV19|.|TRBJ1-4|.
CASKGEKLFF
TGTGCCAGTAAGGGGGAAAAACTGTTTTTT
>TRBV19|.|TRBJ1-4|.
CASSSVVPPRSEKLFF
TGTGCCAGTAGTAGCGTGGTACCTCCTAGAAGTGAAAAACTGTTTTTT
>TRBV5-1|.|TRBJ2-7|TRBD2
CASSLVAGEYEQYF
TGCGCCAGCAGCTTGGTCGCGGGAGAGTACGAGCAGTACTTC
>TRBV10-3|.|TRBJ2-3|TRBD2
CAISESPQQREGTDTQYF
TGTGCCATCAGTGAGTCACCCCAACAGCGGGAGGGTACAGATACGCAGTATTTT
>TRBV7-8|.|TRBJ1-2|.
CASSLLSTGPNGYTF
TGTGCCAGCAGCTTATTGTCGACAGGCCCTAATGGCTACACCTTC
>TRBV11-2|.|TRBJ2-3|.
CASSGTIRVAGAPDTQYF
TGTGCCAGCAGCGGTACGATTCGTGTGGCAGGGGCCCCAGATACGCAGTATTTT
>TRBV9|.|TRBJ2-2|.
CASSVDRVRTGELFF
TGTGCCAGCAGCGTAGACAGGGTGAGAACCGGGGAGCTGTTTTTT
>TRBV29-1|.|TRBJ2-1|.
CSVEARSGIYNEQFF
TGCAGCGTTGAAGCTAGATCCGGGATCTACAATGAGCAGTTCTTC
>TRBV9|.|TRBJ2-7|TRBD1
CASSVWAGGREQYF
TGTGCCAGCAGCGTATGGGCAGGGGGCCGCGAGCAGTACTTC
>TRBV3-1/TRBV3-2|.|TRBJ2-5|TRBD1
CASSHAQGEETQYF
TGTGCCAGCAGCCACGCTCAGGGGGAAGAGACCCAGTACTTC
>TRBV29-1|.|TRBJ2-3|.
CSVEDTGRGGDTQYF
TGCAGCGTTGAAGATACAGGGAGGGGAGGAGATACGCAGTATTTT
>TRBV14|.|TRBJ1-2|.
CASTLSGQSYGYTF
TGTGCCAGCACCTTATCCGGACAGAGCTATGGCTACACCTTC
>TRBV30|.|TRBJ1-2|.
CAWSVGTFYGYTF
TGTGCCTGGAGTGTCGGGACTTTCTATGGCTACACCTTC